A single sample gave rise to the 32 T cell receptor beta chains below, sequenced in a study of regulatory T cells in long-lasting Graves disease. Construction of the TCR beta libraries employed iRepertoire HTBI primers in conjunction with Arm-PCR of CDR3 regions. TCRdb passed the multiplex PCR reads through MiXCR, listing each CDR3 protein once. The table shows more than 300,000 distinct CDR3 sequences, with roughly 25% occurring only once. The time point: persistent/refractory GD, antithyroid drugs over 5 years with positive TRAb. PBMC-extracted RNA yielded the TCR library. Sequencing was performed on peripheral blood mononuclear cells (PBMCs), taken when the disease was refractory, from a patient treated with antithyroid drugs. These receptor sequences come from a woman in her 40s with Graves disease.

Comment on this clonotype: A much larger clone sits a single nucleotide away, making a read error possible. The chain uses TRBV6-1 and TRBJ1-6, with TRBD1 identical over 7 bases. Germline CDR1 is MNHNS and CDR2 is SASEGT. The CDR3 runs 20 residues. V lost 0 bases to trimming and J lost 0 bases; unmatched junction nucleotides: 11. CDR3 region: CASSEAHNRGLGSYNSPLHF. As DNA, the CDR3 is TGTGCCAGCAGTGAAGCTCACAACAGGGGATTAGGCTCCTATAATTCACCCCTCCACTTT.

There are many counts of this clonotype. The chain combines TRBV28 with TRBJ1-6; D remains ambiguous. V was clipped by 5 bases and J by 8 bases, with 16 bases between them. The CDR3 is 15 amino acids. Germline assignment: CDR1 MDHEN and CDR2 SYDVKM. The CDR3 sequence is CASSPRTRWDSPLHF. DNA for the CDR3: TGTGCCAGCAGTCCAAGGACCCGGTGGGATTCACCCCTCCACTTT.

The genes are TRBV5-1 and TRBJ2-5; TRBD1 matches 8 bases. V shed 0 bases, J shed 5 bases, and the junction held 6 bases outside the gene matches. Germline V gene data show CDR1 as SGHRS and CDR2 as YFSETQ. CDR3 size: 15 residues. The CDR3 DNA follows: TGCGCCAGCAGCTTGGGGACAGGGCGTTTGGAGACCCAGTACTTC. Encoded protein: CASSLGTGRLETQYF.

This chain connects TRBV20-1 to TRBJ2-7, with 7 bases that match TRBD1. The J segment lost 3 bases and the V segment lost 1 base, leaving 9 bases of the junction unmatched. The V gene's germline CDR1 is DFQATT and CDR2 SNEGSKA (reference sequence). The CDR3 covers 15 residues. CDR3 bases: TGCAGTGCTAGAGCCGTGACAGGGATCAACTACGAGCAGTACTTC. This gives the protein CSARAVTGINYEQYF.

As to this clonotype: Compared with germline, one end of the junction differs, possibly owing to a read error. The V call is TRBV27, the J call TRBJ1-2; D perhaps matches TRBD1 (6 bases). The CDR3 is 14 amino acids. Per the germline V gene, CDR1 is MNHEY and CDR2 is SMNVEV (reference sequence). Here the CDR3 reads CAGSSRGGAYGYTF. The CDR3 DNA follows: TGTGCCGGCAGTTCAAGGGGGGGAGCTTATGGCTACACCTTC.

This clonotype was counted only a few times. The chain combines TRBV7-9 with TRBJ2-2, with 8 bases aligning to TRBD1. Per the germline V gene, CDR1 is SEHNR and CDR2 is FQNEAQ (reference sequence). The CDR3 runs 14 residues. The trim removed 7 bases at V and 6 bases at J, leaving 7 bases unmatched. The CDR3 DNA reads as TGTGCCAGCACCCCCCGGACAGGGTCCGGGGAGCTGTTTTTT. It codes for CASTPRTGSGELFF.

As concerns this clonotype: A read error may account for a junction end that differs from germline. The genes are TRBV7-9 and TRBJ2-7; 9 positions agree with TRBD2. Looked up from germline, CDR1 is SEHNR and CDR2 is FQNEAQ (reference sequence). The CDR3 covers 16 residues. The CDR3 spells CVSSLGGLAGTYEQYF. CDR3 nucleotide sequence: TGTGTCAGCAGCTTAGGCGGTCTAGCGGGAACCTACGAGCAGTACTTC.

Concerning this clonotype: This may be a read error: a much more frequent sequence differs by one nucleotide. V and J are TRBV28 and TRBJ1-3; maybe TRBD1 (5 bases). Trimming removed 8 bases at V and 4 bases at J, with 15 bases between. This CDR3 region has 14 residues. The V gene's germline CDR1 is MDHEN and CDR2 SYDVKM. CDR3 amino acids: CASAEIRGGNTIYF. The CDR3 DNA reads as TGTGCCAGCGCCGAGATAAGGGGCGGAAACACCATATATTTT.

The CDR3 loop reads CASSPEWDSLKAGYTF. The CDR3 DNA reads as TGTGCCAGCAGCCCCGAATGGGACAGCTTGAAAGCTGGCTACACCTTC. The chain is built from TRBV7-9 and TRBJ1-2; 7 nucleotides agree with TRBD1. Germline values: CDR1 SEHNR, CDR2 FQNEAQ (reference sequence). The ends lost 5 bases at V and 7 bases at J; junction bases unmatched: 16. The CDR3 totals 16 residues.

Many counts were recorded for this clonotype. The chain employs TRBV10-3 and TRBJ2-5; no firm D call. This CDR3 contains 14 residues. Per the germline V gene, CDR1 is ENHRY and CDR2 is SYGVKD. V was clipped by 4 bases and J by 4 bases, with 13 bases between them. The CDR3 sequence is CAISGDLRAETQYF. CDR3 DNA: TGTGCCATCAGTGGGGATCTTAGGGCAGAGACCCAGTACTTC.

The rearrangement uses TRBV30 and TRBJ2-4; D is unresolved. The CDR3 loop spans 11 amino acids. Germline CDR1 is GTSNPN and CDR2 is SVGIG (reference sequence). V dropped 2 bases and J dropped 7 bases, with 6 bases sitting between them. This CDR3 is CAWSSKNIQYF. The CDR3 DNA reads as TGTGCCTGGAGTTCAAAGAACATTCAGTACTTC.

The chain joins TRBV11-2 to TRBJ2-7; 9 nucleotides agree with TRBD1. This CDR3 spans 16 amino acids. Germline V gene lookup returns CDR1 SGHAT and CDR2 FQNNGV. With V trimmed by 4 bases and J by 3 bases, 10 bases remained unmatched. In nucleotides, the CDR3 is TGTGCCAGCAGCTATAGGGCCGGGACAGGGCGCTACGAGCAGTACTTC. This translates into CASSYRAGTGRYEQYF.

This clonotype was picked up many times. This chain connects TRBV28 to TRBJ1-2, with D uncertain. CDR3 length: 13 residues. CDR1 and CDR2 (germline): MDHEN, SYDVKM. V lost 5 bases and J 4 bases, leaving 11 bases between the germline ends. The DNA for the CDR3 is TGTGCCAGCAGTCTAGAGGATAGCTATGGCTACACCTTC. This sequence encodes CASSLEDSYGYTF.

This clonotype was detected many times. The rearrangement links TRBV9 to TRBJ1-1; tentatively, D is TRBD1 (5 bases). Trimming removed 3 bases from V and 3 bases from J, with 12 bases in between. The CDR3 covers 14 residues. Germline CDR1 SGDLS, CDR2 YYNGEE. The CDR3 DNA sequence: TGTGCCAGCAGCGAACAGGTATCGGACACTGAAGCTTTCTTT. Protein sequence: CASSEQVSDTEAFF.

This clonotype was seen repeatedly, ten times or more. The chain carries TRBV28 and TRBJ2-5, with 8 bases lining up with TRBD2. Germline V gene lookup returns CDR1 MDHEN and CDR2 SYDVKM. CDR3 length: 15 residues. J gave up 4 bases and V 7 bases, and 11 bases lay outside the gene matches. The DNA of the CDR3 is TGTGCCAGCACCCGACTAGCGCCTGGGGTAGAGACCCAGTACTTC. Amino acids: CASTRLAPGVETQYF.

This clonotype was detected a few times. CDR3 residues: CASSRYWGSGELFF. CDR3 bases: TGTGCCAGCAGCCGGTACTGGGGGTCCGGGGAGCTGTTTTTT. The genes are TRBV9 and TRBJ2-2; possibly TRBD1 or TRBD2 for D (5 bases each). The V end was cut by 4 bases, the J end by 6 bases, with 13 bases between. The CDR3 totals 14 residues. The germline gives CDR1 SGDLS, CDR2 YYNGEE.

There are a few counts of this clonotype. This sequence joins TRBV19 and TRBJ2-1; 11 positions agree with TRBD2. CDR3 size: 15 residues. Trimming took 10 bases from V and 5 from J; bases not matched to a gene: 10. In germline, CDR1 is LNHDA, CDR2 SQIVND (reference sequence). This CDR3 reads CATSVAGGHNNEQFF. The CDR3 DNA is TGTGCCACTTCCGTAGCGGGAGGGCACAACAATGAGCAGTTCTTC.

This clonotype was counted a few times. The chain uses TRBV19 and TRBJ1-1; D gene uncertain. The CDR3 contains 16 residues. The germline V gene encodes CDR1 LNHDA and CDR2 SQIVND (reference sequence). Trimming removed 3 bases from V and 0 bases from J, with 14 bases in between. CDR3 sequence (DNA): TGTGCCAGTAGTATGAGCCGTCATCCCATGAACACTGAAGCTTTCTTT. As protein: CASSMSRHPMNTEAFF.

The chain links TRBV7-6 to TRBJ1-3; D ambiguous. The CDR3 spans 16 residues. Trimming cost V 1 base and J 0 bases, with 10 bases left between them. The V gene's germline CDR1 is SGHVS and CDR2 FNYEAQ. CDR3 amino acids: CASSLVTPSSGNTIYF. The CDR3, as DNA: TGTGCCAGCAGCTTAGTGACACCGAGCTCTGGAAACACCATATATTTT. Based on the CDR3 plus reference TRBV7-6 and TRBJ1-3, the full variable domain is GAGVSQSPRYKVTKRGQDVALRCDPISGHVSLYWYRQALGQGPEFLTYFNYEAQQDKSGLPNDRFSAERPEGSISTLTIQRTEQRDSAMYRCASSLVTPSSGNTIYFGEGSWLTVV.

Comments on this clonotype: A junction end diverges from the germline sequence, so it may reflect a read error. This chain connects TRBV27 to TRBJ2-2; TRBD2 is a possible D gene (5 bases). Germline V gives CDR1 MNHEY, CDR2 SMNVEV (reference sequence). CDR3 length equals 14 residues. CDR3: CASSLSRVVGEPFF. The CDR3 nucleotides read TGTGCCAGCAGTTTAAGCCGGGTGGTCGGGGAGCCGTTTTTT.

This clonotype has ten or more counts. The chain couples TRBV28 to TRBJ2-2; TRBD1 is a possible D gene (6 bases). Trimming took 1 base from V and 3 from J, leaving 12 bases between them. The CDR3 spans 16 residues. Looked up from germline, CDR1 is MDHEN and CDR2 is SYDVKM. For the CDR3, the DNA is TGTGCCAGCAGTTTATCAGCGACAGGCTACACCGGGGAGCTGTTTTTT. Translation: CASSLSATGYTGELFF.

A remark on this clonotype: Given a much more abundant clone one base away, this may be a read error. The chain carries TRBV12-3 or TRBV12-4 and TRBJ2-7; tentatively, D is TRBD1 (5 bases). V gave up 8 bases and J gave up 6 bases, with 14 bases separating them. There are 12 residues in the CDR3. CDR3 DNA: TGTGCCAGCGGCCCAGGGCTCGGCGAGCAGTACTTC. Its translation: CASGPGLGEQYF.

This clonotype was seen only a few times. The chain employs TRBV9 and TRBJ1-1; D gene uncertain. Trimming left V 3 bases short and J 12 bases short, with 21 bases between. Germline lookup yields CDR1 SGDLS and CDR2 YYNGEE. The CDR3 covers 14 residues. The CDR3 region is CASSAQKRRSRTFF. CDR3 nucleotide sequence: TGTGCCAGCAGCGCCCAAAAGCGTAGAAGCCGAACTTTCTTT.

The chain carries TRBV18 and TRBJ2-4; TRBD2 agrees at 8 bases. The CDR3 runs 12 residues. J gave up 9 bases and V 5 bases, and 3 bases lay outside the gene matches. Germline CDR1 reads KGHSH; CDR2 reads LQKENI. CDR3 DNA sequence: TGTGCCAGCTCATCCGGGGGGGGCATTCAGTACTTC. Its translation is CASSSGGGIQYF.

The sample holds many counts of this clonotype. The genes are TRBV28 and TRBJ2-7, with D perhaps TRBD2 (6 bases). CDR3 length: 16 amino acids. CDR1 is MDHEN, CDR2 SYDVKM, per germline. V lost 4 bases and J 3 bases, leaving 19 bases between the germline ends. The CDR3 region is CASSWAWGVSNYEQYF. Here the CDR3 DNA reads TGTGCCAGCAGTTGGGCCTGGGGGGTCTCCAACTACGAGCAGTACTTC. Full variable domain (missing parts from reference TRBV28 and TRBJ2-7): DVKVTQSSRYLVKRTGEKVFLECVQDMDHENMFWYRQDPGLGLRLIYFSYDVKMKEKGDIPEGYSVSREKKERFSLILESASTNQTSMYLCASSWAWGVSNYEQYFGPGTRLTVT.

This clonotype was detected only a few times. This rearrangement joins TRBV20-1 to TRBJ2-7; TRBD2 aligns across 8 bases. The V gene's germline CDR1 is DFQATT and CDR2 SNEGSKA (reference sequence). The CDR3 totals 16 residues. The J segment lost 4 bases and the V segment lost 1 base, leaving 12 bases of the junction unmatched. CDR3 residues: CSARVRAPGLEYEQYF. The CDR3 bases are TGCAGTGCTAGAGTCAGGGCCCCGGGACTAGAGTACGAGCAGTACTTC.

V is TRBV5-1 and J is TRBJ2-7; D is unclear. V shed 5 bases and J shed 5 bases, with 17 bases lying between them. Per the germline V gene, CDR1 is SGHRS and CDR2 is YFSETQ. CDR3 length: 14 residues. The CDR3 region is CASSWGVFNDEQYF. The CDR3 nucleotides read TGCGCCAGCAGTTGGGGTGTATTCAATGACGAGCAGTACTTC.

Concerning this clonotype itself: One end of the junction varies from germline; a read error may be responsible. The rearrangement links TRBV30 to TRBJ1-2; D is uncertain. Per the germline V gene, CDR1 is GTSNPN and CDR2 is SVGIG (reference sequence). The CDR3 is made up of 12 amino acids. The CDR3 loop is CAKEEGYYGYTF. CDR3 nucleotides: TGCGCTAAGGAGGAGGGTTACTATGGCTACACCTTC.

This clonotype was observed at least ten times. The rearrangement joins TRBV2 to TRBJ2-7; D is perhaps TRBD2 (5 bases). The V end was cut by 8 bases, the J end by 0 bases, with 14 bases between. CDR1 is SNHLY, CDR2 FYNNEI, per germline. The CDR3 runs 14 residues. The CDR3 coding sequence is TGTGCCAGCGCCGGGCGGAGGAGCTCCTACGAGCAGTACTTC. The encoded protein is CASAGRRSSYEQYF.

The genes are TRBV7-9 and TRBJ2-3; 8 bases align to TRBD1. The ends lost 0 bases at V and 6 bases at J; junction bases unmatched: 14. CDR1 is SEHNR, CDR2 FQNEAQ, per germline (reference sequence). This CDR3 contains 18 residues. The CDR3: CASSLAYPRTGTLDTQYF. CDR3 DNA sequence: TGTGCCAGCAGCTTAGCCTATCCTCGGACAGGGACCTTGGATACGCAGTATTTT.

Worth noting for this clonotype: Sequence at one end of the junction differs from germline and may be a read error. CDR3 nucleotides: TGTGTCAGTAGTATTAAAATTGGACCTCTCGGAGCGCCAGGAGATACGCAGTATTTT. Translating it yields CVSSIKIGPLGAPGDTQYF. V gene TRBV19 combines with J gene TRBJ2-3; D not resolved. Per germline, CDR1 LNHDA and CDR2 SQIVND (reference sequence). The CDR3 totals 19 residues.

Concerning this clonotype itself: Since a much larger clone is just one base distant, this may be a read error. This chain connects TRBV12-3 or TRBV12-4 to TRBJ2-2; unclear D gene. This CDR3 is built from 15 residues. Trimming pared 5 bases from V and 1 base from J, leaving 11 bases between. The CDR3 sequence is CASSSVRQNTGELFF. In DNA, the CDR3 is TGTGCCAGCAGTAGCGTGAGGCAGAACACCGGGGAGCTGTTTTTT.